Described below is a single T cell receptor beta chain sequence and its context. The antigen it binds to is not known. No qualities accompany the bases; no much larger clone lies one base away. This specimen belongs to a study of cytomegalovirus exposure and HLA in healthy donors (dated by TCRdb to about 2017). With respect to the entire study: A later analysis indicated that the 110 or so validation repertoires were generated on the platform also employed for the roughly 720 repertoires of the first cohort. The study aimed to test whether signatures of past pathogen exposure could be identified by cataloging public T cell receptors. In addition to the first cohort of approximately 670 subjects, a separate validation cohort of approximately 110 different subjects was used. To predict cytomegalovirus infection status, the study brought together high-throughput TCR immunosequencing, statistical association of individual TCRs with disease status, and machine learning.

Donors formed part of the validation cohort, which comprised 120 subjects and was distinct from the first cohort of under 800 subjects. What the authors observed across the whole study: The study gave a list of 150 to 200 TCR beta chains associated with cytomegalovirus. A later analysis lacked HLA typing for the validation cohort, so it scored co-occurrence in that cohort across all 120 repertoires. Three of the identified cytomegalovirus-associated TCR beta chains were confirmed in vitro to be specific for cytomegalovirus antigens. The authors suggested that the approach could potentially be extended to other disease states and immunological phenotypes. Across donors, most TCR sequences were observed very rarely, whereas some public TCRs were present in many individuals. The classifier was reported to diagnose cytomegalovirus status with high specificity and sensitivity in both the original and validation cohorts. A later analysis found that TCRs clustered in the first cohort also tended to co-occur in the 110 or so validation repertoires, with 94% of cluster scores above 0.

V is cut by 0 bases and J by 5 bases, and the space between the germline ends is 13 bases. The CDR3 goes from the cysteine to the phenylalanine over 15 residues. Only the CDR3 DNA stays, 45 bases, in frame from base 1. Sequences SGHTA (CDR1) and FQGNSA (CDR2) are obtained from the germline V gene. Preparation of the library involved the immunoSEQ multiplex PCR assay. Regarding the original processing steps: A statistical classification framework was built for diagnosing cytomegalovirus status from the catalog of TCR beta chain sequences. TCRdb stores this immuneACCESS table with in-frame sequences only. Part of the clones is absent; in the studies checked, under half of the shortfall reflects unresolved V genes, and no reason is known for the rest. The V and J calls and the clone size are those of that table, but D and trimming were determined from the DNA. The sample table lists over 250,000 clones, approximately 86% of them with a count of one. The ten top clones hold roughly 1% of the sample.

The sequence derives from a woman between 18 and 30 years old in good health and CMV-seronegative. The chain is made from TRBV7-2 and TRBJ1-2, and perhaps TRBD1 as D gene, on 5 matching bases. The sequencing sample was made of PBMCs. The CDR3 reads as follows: CASSLAAGQIYGYTF. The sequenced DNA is TGTGCCAGCAGCTTAGCGGCGGGGCAGATATATGGCTACACCTTC.